The rows below give T cell receptor beta chains drawn from one sample of a study of cytomegalovirus exposure and HLA in healthy donors. Clones were read by immunoSEQ multiplex PCR, and TCRdb kept only the in-frame ones, dropping some. The ten top clones account for roughly 3%, within a sample of under 150,000 clones. The specimen was PBMCs. The receptors come from a man aged 35-49 years in good health and CMV-seronegative. The CDR3 runs from the conserved cysteine through the conserved F or W. Fields, in order: D gene, V gene, J gene, CDR3 protein, CDR3 DNA. D genes are given only for firm matches.

d_gene: TRBD1
v_gene: TRBV5-4
j_gene: TRBJ2-2
CDR3aa: CASSKPGQANTGELFF
CDR3nt: TGTGCCAGCAGCAAACCGGGACAGGCGAACACCGGGGAGCTGTTTTTT

d_gene: NA
v_gene: TRBV12-5
j_gene: TRBJ1-1
CDR3aa: CASGLSSGDLNEAFF
CDR3nt: TGTGCTAGTGGTTTGAGCTCAGGGGACCTGAATGAAGCTTTCTTT

d_gene: NA
v_gene: TRBV11-2
j_gene: TRBJ2-1
CDR3aa: CASSKTRTDNEQFF
CDR3nt: TGTGCCAGCAGTAAGACACGAACGGACAATGAGCAGTTCTTC

d_gene: NA
v_gene: TRBV10-3
j_gene: TRBJ2-2
CDR3aa: CAITPRTGELFF
CDR3nt: TGTGCCATCACCCCGCGAACCGGGGAGCTGTTTTTT

d_gene: NA
v_gene: TRBV14
j_gene: TRBJ1-2
CDR3aa: CASSRPGYLDGYTF
CDR3nt: TGTGCCAGCAGTCGTCCAGGGTACTTGGATGGCTACACCTTC

d_gene: TRBD1
v_gene: TRBV27
j_gene: TRBJ2-1
CDR3aa: CASRRTGAYNEQFF
CDR3nt: TGTGCCAGCAGGAGGACAGGGGCCTACAATGAGCAGTTCTTC

d_gene: TRBD2
v_gene: TRBV19
j_gene: TRBJ2-1
CDR3aa: CASTPERGALYNEQFF
CDR3nt: TGTGCCAGTACCCCAGAGCGGGGGGCTCTGTACAATGAGCAGTTCTTC

d_gene: NA
v_gene: TRBV6-1
j_gene: TRBJ2-5
CDR3aa: CASSEGEGRETQYF
CDR3nt: TGTGCCAGCAGTGAAGGTGAAGGGAGAGAGACCCAGTACTTC

d_gene: NA
v_gene: TRBV10-1
j_gene: TRBJ1-1
CDR3aa: CASAYGEGQNTEAFF
CDR3nt: TGCGCCAGCGCATACGGGGAGGGGCAGAACACTGAAGCTTTCTTT

d_gene: TRBD1
v_gene: TRBV12-5
j_gene: TRBJ1-5
CDR3aa: CASGLRQGYSNQPQHF
CDR3nt: TGTGCTAGTGGTTTACGACAGGGGTATAGCAATCAGCCCCAGCATTTT

d_gene: NA
v_gene: TRBV6-5
j_gene: TRBJ1-2
CDR3aa: CASSTRPESGYTF
CDR3nt: TGTGCCAGCAGTACCCGTCCGGAGTCTGGCTACACCTTC

d_gene: TRBD2
v_gene: TRBV13
j_gene: TRBJ2-6
CDR3aa: CASSLGGGSGANVLTF
CDR3nt: TGTGCCAGCAGCTTAGGGGGGGGGTCCGGGGCCAACGTCCTGACTTTC

d_gene: NA
v_gene: TRBV19
j_gene: TRBJ2-5
CDR3aa: CASSIGREQETQYF
CDR3nt: TGTGCCAGTAGTATCGGCAGGGAACAAGAGACCCAGTACTTC

d_gene: NA
v_gene: TRBV5-8
j_gene: TRBJ2-3
CDR3aa: CASSLATVTDTQYF
CDR3nt: TGTGCCAGCAGCTTGGCAACGGTCACAGATACGCAGTATTTT

d_gene: NA
v_gene: TRBV5-5
j_gene: TRBJ1-4
CDR3aa: CASSLPPDRSLFF
CDR3nt: TGTGCCAGCAGCCTACCCCCTGACAGGTCTCTGTTTTTT

d_gene: NA
v_gene: TRBV5-1
j_gene: TRBJ1-4
CDR3aa: CASSLSQGRQEKLFF
CDR3nt: TGCGCCAGCAGCTTGTCCCAGGGAAGACAAGAAAAACTGTTTTTT

d_gene: NA
v_gene: TRBV5-4
j_gene: TRBJ1-3
CDR3aa: CASSLSGSSGNTIYF
CDR3nt: TGTGCCAGCAGCTTGTCAGGATCATCTGGAAACACCATATATTTT

d_gene: TRBD2
v_gene: TRBV15
j_gene: TRBJ2-7
CDR3aa: CATSRDFGSGGSTYEQYF
CDR3nt: TGTGCCACCAGCAGAGATTTCGGTAGCGGGGGGTCTACCTACGAGCAGTACTTC

d_gene: TRBD1
v_gene: TRBV7-2
j_gene: TRBJ1-2
CDR3aa: CASSRGQGGYTF
CDR3nt: TGTGCCAGCAGCCGTGGACAGGGTGGCTACACCTTC

d_gene: NA
v_gene: TRBV5-4
j_gene: TRBJ1-1
CDR3aa: CASSPDRSNTEAFF
CDR3nt: TGTGCCAGCAGCCCAGACAGGTCGAACACTGAAGCTTTCTTT

d_gene: TRBD2
v_gene: TRBV12-5
j_gene: TRBJ2-5
CDR3aa: CASGNQAGRVETQYF
CDR3nt: TGTGCTAGTGGTAACCAAGCGGGGCGGGTGGAGACCCAGTACTTC

d_gene: NA
v_gene: TRBV6-5
j_gene: TRBJ2-5
CDR3aa: CASRDSDQETQYF
CDR3nt: TGTGCCAGCAGGGACAGCGACCAAGAGACCCAGTACTTC

d_gene: NA
v_gene: TRBV2
j_gene: TRBJ1-1
CDR3aa: CASTMTGFEAFF
CDR3nt: TGTGCCAGCACGATGACAGGCTTTGAAGCTTTCTTT